What follows are 2 T cell receptor beta chains derived from one specimen sequenced in a study of T cells after yellow fever vaccination. TCRdb reprocessed the 5' RACE reads via MiXCR and lists one record per CDR3 protein. The sample consists of over 300,000 distinct CDR3 sequences, approximately 4% of them appearing once. This specimen consisted of PBMCs, obtained 5 days after the yellow fever booster vaccination. The receptors stem from a man younger than 30 who received the YFV17D yellow fever vaccine.

This clonotype has at least ten counts. The V call is TRBV7-6, the J call TRBJ2-7; D not resolved. CDR1 SGHVS and CDR2 FNYEAQ come from the germline V gene. The ends were cut back, 1 base at V and 5 bases at J, with 9 bases in the middle. The CDR3 runs to 13 residues. The CDR3 DNA reads TGTGCCAGCAGCTTAGAGGGCTGGAACGAGCAGTACTTC. Residues: CASSLEGWNEQYF.

This clonotype appeared a few times. This sequence joins TRBV7-6 and TRBJ1-6; 8 nucleotides line up with TRBD1. This CDR3 has 15 amino acids. The ends lost 4 bases at V and 10 bases at J; junction bases unmatched: 9. The V gene's germline CDR1 is SGHVS and CDR2 FNYEAQ. The DNA for the CDR3 is TGTGCCAGCAGCTACAAGACAGGGGAGGACTCACCCCTCCACTTT. It codes for CASSYKTGEDSPLHF.